This record looks at one T cell receptor (beta chain) sequence and its context. Germline CDR1 LNHDA, CDR2 SQIVND (reference sequence). Losses at the gene ends were 5 bases for V and 4 bases for J; bases not matched to a gene: 9. CDR3 size: 15 residues. The data derive from a study of blood T cell repertoires in COVID-19. Overall study context: Italy, Spain and the United States were the sources of the convalescent and acute COVID-19 samples. PBMCs, B-cell-depleted T cells, or T cells were the source of the cDNA or gDNA that made up the material.

Authors' processing steps: Estimates of nucleated cell counts were drawn from the amplification of reference gene primers. The protocol was immunoSEQ multiplex PCR, while the TCRdb copy is restricted to in-frame clones and leaves out a portion. Clone size and the V and J calls come from that table; the DNA yielded D and trimming. The sample holds 140,000 to 150,000 clones, 80% seen once. Input material: peripheral blood. The sequence was collected from a man in his sixties with active or convalescent COVID-19. The chain is built from TRBV19 and TRBJ2-5, with 8 bases fitting TRBD1. CDR3 DNA sequence: TGTGCCAGTAGTTCTTCAGGGGGCAGGGGAGAGACCCAGTACTTC. Its translation is CASSSSGGRGETQYF.